This is a list of T cell receptor beta chains from one sample in a study of T-cell memory formation after mild COVID-19. TCRdb re-called the 5' RACE reads with MiXCR, one entry per CDR3 protein. The sample contains 350,000 to 500,000 distinct CDR3 sequences, about a sixth of which appear only once. The sequenced material came from PBMCs or a T cell subset sorted from them (not recorded which). These receptors originate from a man aged 18 to 35 who had mild COVID-19 (a few samples of this study predate the infection). Cell type and time point are not known. Both conserved end residues are part of each CDR3. Fields, in order: clone size, V gene, CDR3 length, J gene, D gene, CDR3 protein, CDR3 DNA. D genes are given only for firm matches. Clone sizes are given selectively: once, few, many, or a class where the clone is expanded.

few	TRBV6-6	13	TRBJ1-1	NA	CASSYASNTEAFF	TGTGCCAGCAGTTATGCCTCTAACACTGAAGCTTTCTTT
many	TRBV5-1	14	TRBJ2-2	NA	CASSLERNTGELFF	TGTGCCAGCAGCTTAGAGCGGAACACCGGGGAGCTGTTTTTT
once	TRBV28	15	TRBJ2-5	TRBD2	CASSSQSGAQETQYF	TGTGCCAGCAGTTCCCAGAGCGGGGCCCAAGAGACCCAGTACTTC
few	TRBV3-1	13	TRBJ2-3	NA	CASSPQTADTQYF	TGTGCCAGCAGCCCGCAGACAGCAGATACGCAGTATTTT
few	TRBV20-1	13	TRBJ2-7	NA	CSARSYSGYEQYF	TGCAGTGCTAGGTCCTATTCGGGCTACGAGCAGTACTTC
few	TRBV7-6	17	TRBJ2-5	TRBD2	CASSLGATSGGEETQYF	TGTGCCAGCAGCTTAGGGGCGACTAGCGGGGGCGAAGAGACCCAGTACTTC
few	TRBV6-5	16	TRBJ2-7	TRBD2	CASSYSLAGAFYEQYF	TGTGCCAGCAGTTACTCTCTAGCGGGGGCCTTCTACGAGCAGTACTTC
NA	TRBV6-5	14	TRBJ1-1	NA	CASSYSPSHTEAFF	TGTGCCAGCAGTTACTCCCCTTCTCACACTGAAGCTTTCTTT
few	TRBV2	12	TRBJ1-5	NA	CASSHTYQPQHF	TGTGCCAGCAGCCACACCTATCAGCCCCAGCATTTT
few	TRBV20-1	13	TRBJ2-7	TRBD2	CSAREVSSYEQYF	TGCAGTGCGCGGGAGGTTAGCTCCTACGAGCAGTACTTC
NA	TRBV6-5	15	TRBJ2-3	TRBD1	CASSEGQITTDTQYF	TGTGCCAGCAGTGAGGGACAGATTACTACAGATACGCAGTATTTT
few	TRBV29-1	13	TRBJ1-6	NA	CSVEDAAGRTLHF	TGCAGCGTTGAAGATGCGGCAGGGAGGACCCTCCACTTT
NA	TRBV7-2	12	TRBJ2-5	NA	CASSPNRQTQYF	TGTGCCAGCAGCCCAAATCGGCAGACCCAGTACTTC